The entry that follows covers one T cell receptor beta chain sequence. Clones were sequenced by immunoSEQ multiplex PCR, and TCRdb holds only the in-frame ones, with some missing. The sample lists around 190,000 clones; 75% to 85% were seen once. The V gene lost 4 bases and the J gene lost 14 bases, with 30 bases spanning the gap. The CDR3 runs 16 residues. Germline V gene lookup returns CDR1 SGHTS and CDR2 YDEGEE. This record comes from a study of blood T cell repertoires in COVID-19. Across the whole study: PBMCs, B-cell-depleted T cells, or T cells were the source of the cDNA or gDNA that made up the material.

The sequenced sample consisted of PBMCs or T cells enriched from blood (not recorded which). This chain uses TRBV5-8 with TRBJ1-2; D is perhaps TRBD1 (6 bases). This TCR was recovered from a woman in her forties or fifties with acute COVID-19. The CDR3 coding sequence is TGTGCCAGCAGCCCCACAACTACACCGGGACAACCCCTAACAACCTTC. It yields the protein CASSPTTTPGQPLTTF.